This TCR beta chain was sequenced during a study of blood T cell repertoires in COVID-19. Study background: Acute and convalescent COVID-19 samples came from the United States, Italy and Spain. From T cells, B-cell-depleted T cells, or PBMCs came the material, which was cDNA or gDNA.

V gave up 6 bases and J gave up 2 bases, with 13 bases separating them. The V gene's germline CDR1 is LNHDA and CDR2 SQIVND (reference sequence). This CDR3 is 14 amino acids long. Authors' analysis steps: The assay estimated nucleated cells by amplifying reference gene primers. The method was immunoSEQ multiplex PCR; TCRdb's version includes in-frame clones alone and lacks a portion of them. V, J and clone size reflect that table, while D and trimming were determined from the DNA. The table shows more than 150,000 clones, with more than 65% occurring only once. The rearrangement joins TRBV19 to TRBJ1-1, with a possible D match to TRBD1 (6 bases). This TCR derives from an elderly woman with acute or convalescent COVID-19. Sequencing was performed on peripheral blood. Written as DNA, the CDR3 is TGTGCCAGTAGACTAGACAGGCTCAACACTGAAGCTTTCTTT. As protein: CASRLDRLNTEAFF. Full variable domain (outside the CDR3, taken from reference TRBV19 and TRBJ1-1): DGGITQSPKYLFRKEGQNVTLSCEQNLNHDAMYWYRQDPGQGLRLIYYSQIVNDFQKGDIAEGYSVSREKKESFPLTVTSAQKNPTAFYLCASRLDRLNTEAFFGQGTRLTVV.